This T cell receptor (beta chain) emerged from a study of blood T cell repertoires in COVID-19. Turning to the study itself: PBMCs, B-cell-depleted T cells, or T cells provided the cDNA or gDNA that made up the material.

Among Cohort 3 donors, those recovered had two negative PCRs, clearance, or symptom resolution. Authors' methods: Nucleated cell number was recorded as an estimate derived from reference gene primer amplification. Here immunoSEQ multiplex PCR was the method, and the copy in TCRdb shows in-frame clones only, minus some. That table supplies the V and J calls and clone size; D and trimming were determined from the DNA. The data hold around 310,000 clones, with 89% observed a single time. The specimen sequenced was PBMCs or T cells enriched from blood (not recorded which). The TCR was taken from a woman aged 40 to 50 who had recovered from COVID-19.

In nucleotides, the CDR3 is TGTGCCAGCCACAGGGGCATGGACACTGAAGCTTTCTTT. This encodes CASHRGMDTEAFF. V and J are TRBV6-5 and TRBJ1-1; 7 bases fit TRBD1. From germline, CDR1 is MNHEY and CDR2 SVGAGI. The CDR3 is 13 amino acids. The trim removed 8 bases at V and 3 bases at J, leaving 6 bases unmatched.